This T cell receptor beta chain originates from a study of T cell responses to AZD1222 COVID-19 vaccine. V gave up 0 bases and J gave up 9 bases, with 21 bases separating them. The germline V gene encodes CDR1 ENHRY and CDR2 SYGVKD. The CDR3 extends over 17 amino acids. Assay used: immunoSEQ multiplex PCR; TCRdb lists only in-frame clones, some missing. The sample holds approximately 180,000 clones, 85% to 90% seen once. The sequences come from peripheral blood, collected 28 days after the second dose of the MenACWY control vaccine. The rearrangement joins TRBV10-3 to TRBJ2-1; possibly TRBD1 or TRBD2 for D (5 bases each). The origin of this receptor is an adult who received the MenACWY meningococcal vaccine as a control. CDR3 region: CAISESRGAGIKIEQFF. CDR3 DNA: TGTGCCATCAGTGAGTCGAGAGGGGCCGGCATCAAGATTGAGCAGTTCTTC.